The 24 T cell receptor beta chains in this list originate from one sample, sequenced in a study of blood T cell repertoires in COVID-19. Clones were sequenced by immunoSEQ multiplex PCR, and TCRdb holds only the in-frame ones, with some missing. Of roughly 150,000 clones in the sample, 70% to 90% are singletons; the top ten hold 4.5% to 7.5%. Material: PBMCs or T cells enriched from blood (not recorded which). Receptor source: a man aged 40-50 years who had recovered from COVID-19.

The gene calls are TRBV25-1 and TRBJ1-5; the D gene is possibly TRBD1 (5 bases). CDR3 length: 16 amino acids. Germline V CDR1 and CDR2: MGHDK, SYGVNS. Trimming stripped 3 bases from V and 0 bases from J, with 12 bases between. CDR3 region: CASSDSGPYSNQPQHF. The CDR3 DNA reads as TGTGCCAGCAGTGACTCAGGGCCTTATAGCAATCAGCCCCAGCATTTT.

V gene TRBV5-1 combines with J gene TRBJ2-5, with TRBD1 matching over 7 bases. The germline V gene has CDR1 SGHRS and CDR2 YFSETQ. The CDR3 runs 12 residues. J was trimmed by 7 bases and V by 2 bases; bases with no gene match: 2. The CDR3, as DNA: TGCGCCAGCAGCTTCAACAGGGGGACCCAGTACTTC. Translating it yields CASSFNRGTQYF.

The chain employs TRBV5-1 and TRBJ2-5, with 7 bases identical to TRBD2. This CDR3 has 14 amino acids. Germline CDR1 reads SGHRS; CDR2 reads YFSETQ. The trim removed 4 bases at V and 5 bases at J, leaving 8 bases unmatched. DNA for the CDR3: TGCGCCAGCAGCGGGGGGGAGGGAGCCGAGACCCAGTACTTC. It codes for CASSGGEGAETQYF.

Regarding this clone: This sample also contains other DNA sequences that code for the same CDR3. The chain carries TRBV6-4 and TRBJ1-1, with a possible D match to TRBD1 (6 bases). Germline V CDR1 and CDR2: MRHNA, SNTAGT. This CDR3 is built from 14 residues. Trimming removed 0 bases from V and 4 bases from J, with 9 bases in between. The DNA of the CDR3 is TGTGCCAGCAGTGACTCGTCCAGGGGCACTGAAGCTTTCTTT. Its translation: CASSDSSRGTEAFF.

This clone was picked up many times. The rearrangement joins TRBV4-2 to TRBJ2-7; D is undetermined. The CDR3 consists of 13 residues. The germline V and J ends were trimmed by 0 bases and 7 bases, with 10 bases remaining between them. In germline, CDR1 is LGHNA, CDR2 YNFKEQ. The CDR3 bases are TGTGCCAGCAGCCAAGAACTTAGGCGGGAGCAGTACGTC. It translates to CASSQELRREQYV.

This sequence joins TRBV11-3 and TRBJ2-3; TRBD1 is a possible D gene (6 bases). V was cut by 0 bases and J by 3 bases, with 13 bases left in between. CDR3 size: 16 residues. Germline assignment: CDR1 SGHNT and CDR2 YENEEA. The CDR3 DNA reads TGTGCCAGCAGCTTAGAAACAGGGATAGGGACAGATACGCAGTATTTT. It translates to CASSLETGIGTDTQYF.

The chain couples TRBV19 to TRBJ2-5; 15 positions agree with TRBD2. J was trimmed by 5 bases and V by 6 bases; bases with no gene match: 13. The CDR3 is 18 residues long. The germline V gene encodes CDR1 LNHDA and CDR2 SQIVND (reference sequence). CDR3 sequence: CASSILWTSGGALETQYF. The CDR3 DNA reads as TGTGCCAGTAGCATCCTCTGGACTAGCGGGGGGGCCTTGGAGACCCAGTACTTC.

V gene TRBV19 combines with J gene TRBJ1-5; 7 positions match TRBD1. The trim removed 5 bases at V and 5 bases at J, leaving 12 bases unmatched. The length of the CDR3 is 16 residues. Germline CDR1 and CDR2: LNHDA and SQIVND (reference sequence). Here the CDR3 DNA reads TGTGCCAGTAGTCCTCGACAGGGACTCTCCGATCAGCCCCAGCATTTT. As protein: CASSPRQGLSDQPQHF.

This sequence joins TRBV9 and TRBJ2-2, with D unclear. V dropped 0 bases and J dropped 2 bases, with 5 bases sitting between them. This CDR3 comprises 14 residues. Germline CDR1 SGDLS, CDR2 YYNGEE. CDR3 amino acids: CASSVDSNTGELFF. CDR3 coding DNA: TGTGCCAGCAGCGTAGACAGCAACACCGGGGAGCTGTTTTTT.

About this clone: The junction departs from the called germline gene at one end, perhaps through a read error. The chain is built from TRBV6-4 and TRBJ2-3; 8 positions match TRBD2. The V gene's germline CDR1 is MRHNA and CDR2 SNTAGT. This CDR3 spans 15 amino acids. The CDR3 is CTSSDVGLGTDTQYF. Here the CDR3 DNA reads TGTACCAGCAGTGACGTGGGACTAGGCACAGATACGCAGTATTTT.

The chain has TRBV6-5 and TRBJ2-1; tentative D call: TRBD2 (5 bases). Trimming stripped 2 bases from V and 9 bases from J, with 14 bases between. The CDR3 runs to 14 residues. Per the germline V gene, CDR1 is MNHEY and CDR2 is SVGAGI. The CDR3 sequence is CASSYPLLEPEQFF. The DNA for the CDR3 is TGTGCCAGCAGTTACCCCCTACTAGAACCTGAGCAGTTCTTC.

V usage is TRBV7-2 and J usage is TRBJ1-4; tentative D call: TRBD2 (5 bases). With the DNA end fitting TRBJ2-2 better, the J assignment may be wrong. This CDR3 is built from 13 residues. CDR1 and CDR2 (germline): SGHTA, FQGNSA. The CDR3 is CASSLVEGRELFF. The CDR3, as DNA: TGTGCCAGCAGCTTAGTAGAGGGTAGGGAGCTGTTTTTT.

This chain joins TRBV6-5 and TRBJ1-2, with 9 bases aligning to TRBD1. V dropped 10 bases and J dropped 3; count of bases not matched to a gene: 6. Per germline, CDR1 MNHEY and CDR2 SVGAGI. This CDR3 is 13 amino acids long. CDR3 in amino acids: CATTGGAHYGYTF. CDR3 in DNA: TGTGCCACAACAGGGGGCGCACACTATGGCTACACCTTC.

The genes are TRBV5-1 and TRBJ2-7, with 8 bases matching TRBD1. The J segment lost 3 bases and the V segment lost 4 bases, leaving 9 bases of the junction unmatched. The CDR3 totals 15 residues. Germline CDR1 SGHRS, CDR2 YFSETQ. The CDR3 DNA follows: TGCGCCAGCAGCCCTCCGGGACAGGAACGCTACGAGCAGTACTTC. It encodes CASSPPGQERYEQYF.

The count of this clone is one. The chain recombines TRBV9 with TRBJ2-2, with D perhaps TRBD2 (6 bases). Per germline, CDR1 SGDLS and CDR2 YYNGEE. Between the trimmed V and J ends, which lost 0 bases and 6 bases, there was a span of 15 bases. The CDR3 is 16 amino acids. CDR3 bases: TGTGCCAGCAGCGTAGCGGCGGGGCAAATTTCCGGGGAGCTGTTTTTT. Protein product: CASSVAAGQISGELFF.

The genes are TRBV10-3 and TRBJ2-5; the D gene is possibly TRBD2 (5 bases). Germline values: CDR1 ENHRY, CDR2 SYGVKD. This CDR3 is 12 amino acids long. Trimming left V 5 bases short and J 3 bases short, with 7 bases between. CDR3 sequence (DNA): TGTGCCATCAGTACGGGGAAAGAGACCCAGTACTTC. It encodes CAISTGKETQYF.

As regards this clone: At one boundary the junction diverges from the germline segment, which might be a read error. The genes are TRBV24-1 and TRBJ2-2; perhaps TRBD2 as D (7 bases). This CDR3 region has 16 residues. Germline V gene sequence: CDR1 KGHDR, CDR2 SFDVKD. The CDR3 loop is CATSDPGPVGGRGAVF. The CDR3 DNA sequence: TGTGCCACCAGTGACCCGGGACCGGTGGGGGGGCGGGGAGCTGTTTTT.

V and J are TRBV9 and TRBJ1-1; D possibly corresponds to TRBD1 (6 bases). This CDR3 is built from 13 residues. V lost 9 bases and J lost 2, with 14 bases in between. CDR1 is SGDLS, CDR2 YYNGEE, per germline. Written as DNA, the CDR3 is TGTGCCACCTCCAGGGGCCCTAACACTGAAGCTTTCTTT. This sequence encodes CATSRGPNTEAFF.

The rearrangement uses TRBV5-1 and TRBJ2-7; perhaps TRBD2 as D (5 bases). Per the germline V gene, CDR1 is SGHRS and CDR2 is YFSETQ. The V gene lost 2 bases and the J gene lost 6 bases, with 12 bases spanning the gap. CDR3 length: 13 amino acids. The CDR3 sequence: CASSLGLEGEQYF. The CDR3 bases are TGCGCCAGCAGCTTAGGACTTGAGGGCGAGCAGTACTTC.

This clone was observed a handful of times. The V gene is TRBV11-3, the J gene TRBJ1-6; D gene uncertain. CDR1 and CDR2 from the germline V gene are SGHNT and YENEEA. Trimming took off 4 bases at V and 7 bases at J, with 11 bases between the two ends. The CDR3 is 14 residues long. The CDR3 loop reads CASSSGRSNSPLHF. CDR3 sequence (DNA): TGTGCCAGCAGCTCCGGCAGGTCCAATTCACCCCTCCACTTT.

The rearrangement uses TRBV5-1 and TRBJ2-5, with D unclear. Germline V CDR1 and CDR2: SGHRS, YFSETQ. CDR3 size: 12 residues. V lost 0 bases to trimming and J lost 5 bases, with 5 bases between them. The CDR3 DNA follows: TGCGCCAGCAGCTTGGCTTTTGAGACCCAGTACTTC. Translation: CASSLAFETQYF.

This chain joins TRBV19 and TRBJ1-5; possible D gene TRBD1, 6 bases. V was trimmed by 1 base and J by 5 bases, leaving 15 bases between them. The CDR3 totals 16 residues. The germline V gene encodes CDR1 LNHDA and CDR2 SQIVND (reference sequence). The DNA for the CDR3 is TGTGCCAGTAGTATAGGGGCCCTCAGGGGAGATCAGCCCCAGCATTTT. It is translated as CASSIGALRGDQPQHF.

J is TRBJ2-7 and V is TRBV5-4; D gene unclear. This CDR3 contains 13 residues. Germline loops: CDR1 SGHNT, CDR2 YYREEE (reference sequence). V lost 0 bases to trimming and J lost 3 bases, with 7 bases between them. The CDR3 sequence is CASSLGRNYEQYF. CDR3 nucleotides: TGTGCCAGCAGCTTGGGCAGGAACTACGAGCAGTACTTC.

The CDR3 bases are TGTGCCAGTGCTGTTGAGCCCCTAAATGAAAAACTGTTTTTT. It yields the protein CASAVEPLNEKLFF. The chain combines TRBV19 with TRBJ1-4; D ambiguous. Germline V lookup: CDR1 LNHDA, CDR2 SQIVND (reference sequence). V lost 8 bases and J 5 bases, leaving 15 bases between the germline ends. The CDR3 has 14 residues.